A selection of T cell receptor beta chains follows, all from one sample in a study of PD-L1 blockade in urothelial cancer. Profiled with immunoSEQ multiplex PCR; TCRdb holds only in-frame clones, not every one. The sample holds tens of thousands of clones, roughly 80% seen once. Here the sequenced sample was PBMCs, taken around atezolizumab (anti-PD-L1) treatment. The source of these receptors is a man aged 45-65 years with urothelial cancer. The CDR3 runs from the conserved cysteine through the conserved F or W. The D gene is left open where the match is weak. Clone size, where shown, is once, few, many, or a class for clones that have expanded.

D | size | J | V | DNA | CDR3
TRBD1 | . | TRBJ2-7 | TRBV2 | TGTGCCAGCCGACAGGGCGCCATCTACGAGCAGTACTTC | CASRQGAIYEQYF
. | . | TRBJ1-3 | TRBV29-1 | TGCAGCGCTGGCCCGGCGGGGTCCTCTGGAAACACCATATATTTT | CSAGPAGSSGNTIYF
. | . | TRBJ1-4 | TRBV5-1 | TGCGCCAGCAGCTTGGAAGGGACTTCTGAAAAACTGTTTTTT | CASSLEGTSEKLFF
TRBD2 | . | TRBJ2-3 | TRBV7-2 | TGTGCCAGCAGCCCCCGACTAGCGGGAGGGGGCACAGATACGCAGTATTTT | CASSPRLAGGGTDTQYF
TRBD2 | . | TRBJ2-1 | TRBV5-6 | TGTGCCAGCAGCTCCAGCGGGGGGGGATTTAACTACAATGAGCAGTTCTTC | CASSSSGGGFNYNEQFF
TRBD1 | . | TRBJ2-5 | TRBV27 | TGTGCCAGCAGCCGCGCCGGGACAGGGTGGGAGACCCAGTACTTC | CASSRAGTGWETQYF
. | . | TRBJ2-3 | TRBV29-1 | TGCAGCGTTGAAGCCCGGAGGGGCGCGAACACAGATACGCAGTATTTT | CSVEARRGANTDTQYF
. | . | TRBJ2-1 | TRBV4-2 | TGTGCCAGCAGCCCGGCTTTCGGCCTCGAGGGTGAGCAGTTCTTC | CASSPAFGLEGEQFF
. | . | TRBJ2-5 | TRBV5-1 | TGCGCCAGCAGCGGCTGGGCAGGACAAGAGACCCAGTACTTC | CASSGWAGQETQYF
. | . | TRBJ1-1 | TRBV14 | TGTGCCAGCAGTCGAACAGCGAACACTGAAGCTTTCTTT | CASSRTANTEAFF
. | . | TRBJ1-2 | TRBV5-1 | TGCGCCAGTGGGGGGGGCGCCAACTATGGCTACACCTTC | CASGGGANYGYTF
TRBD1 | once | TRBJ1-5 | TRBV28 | TGTGCCAGCACCCCACAGGGGACAGGGGGTTCTCAGCCCCAGCATTTT | CASTPQGTGGSQPQHF
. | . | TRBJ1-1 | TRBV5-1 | TGCGCCAGCAGCTTGGGTCCTTCCCTGAACACTGAAGCTTTCTTT | CASSLGPSLNTEAFF
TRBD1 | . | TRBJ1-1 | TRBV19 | TGTGCCAGTACCCCATCGTTAGGACAGGGGAACACTGAAGCTTTCTTT | CASTPSLGQGNTEAFF
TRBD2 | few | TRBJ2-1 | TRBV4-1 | TGCGCCAGCAGTGGGTCCGGGACTAGGGCCTACAATGAGCAGTTCTTC | CASSGSGTRAYNEQFF
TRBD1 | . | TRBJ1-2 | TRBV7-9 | TGTGCCAGCAGCAAAGGGACAGAACCTATCTATGGCTACACCTTC | CASSKGTEPIYGYTF
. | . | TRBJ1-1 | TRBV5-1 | TGCGCCAGCAGCTTTACAGGGACTGAAGCTTTCTTT | CASSFTGTEAFF
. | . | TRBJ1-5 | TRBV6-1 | TGTGCCAGCAGTACACAGGTCCTTAGCAATCAGCCCCAGCATTTT | CASSTQVLSNQPQHF
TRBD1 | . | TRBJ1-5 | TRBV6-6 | TGTGCCAGCAGTTACCGACAGGGGAGTGAGCCCCAGCATTTT | CASSYRQGSEPQHF
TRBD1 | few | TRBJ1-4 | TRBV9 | TGTGCCAGCAGCGTAGCTGGGACAGTGAATGAAAAACTGTTTTTT | CASSVAGTVNEKLFF
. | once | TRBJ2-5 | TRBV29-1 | TGCAGCGTTGGGGACAAAGAGACCCAGTACTTC | CSVGDKETQYF
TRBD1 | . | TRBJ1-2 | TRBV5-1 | TGCGCCAGCAGCTTAACGGGGGACAGCAAAGTCTATGGCTACACCTTC | CASSLTGDSKVYGYTF
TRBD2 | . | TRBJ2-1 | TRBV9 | TGTGCCAGCAGCGAAGCCGGGACTAGCGGGACTAATGAGCAGTTCTTC | CASSEAGTSGTNEQFF
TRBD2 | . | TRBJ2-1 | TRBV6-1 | TGTGCCAGCAGTGAGCGGGGGGCCTACAATGAGCAGTTCTTC | CASSERGAYNEQFF
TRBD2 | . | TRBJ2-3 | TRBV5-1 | TGCGCCAGCAGCACAAGCGGGAGCCCGGCCGCGCAGTATTTT | CASSTSGSPAAQYF
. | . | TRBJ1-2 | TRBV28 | TGTGCCAGCAGTCGACTCCAAGCTAACTATGGCTACACCTTC | CASSRLQANYGYTF
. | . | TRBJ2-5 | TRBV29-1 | TGCAGCGTTCACCAGGGCGGCGAAGAGACCCAGTACTTC | CSVHQGGEETQYF
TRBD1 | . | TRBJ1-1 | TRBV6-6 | TGTGCCAGCAGTCTTGGACAGGCTGGGTTGGCAGCTTTCTTT | CASSLGQAGLAAFF
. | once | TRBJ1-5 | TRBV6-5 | TGTGCCAGCAGTTACTCGTTTGGGCAGGGCAATCAGCCCCAGCATTTT | CASSYSFGQGNQPQHF
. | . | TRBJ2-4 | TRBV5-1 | TGCGCCAGCAGCTCCCCGGGACTCCAAGTTCAGTACTTC | CASSSPGLQVQYF
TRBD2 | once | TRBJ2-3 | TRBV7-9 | TGTGCCAGCAGCTTACAAGGGACTAGCGGAAGCACAGATACGCAGTATTTT | CASSLQGTSGSTDTQYF
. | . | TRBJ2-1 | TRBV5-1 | TGCGCCAGCAGCACACTGGGGGGTTTCAATGAGCAGTTCTTC | CASSTLGGFNEQFF
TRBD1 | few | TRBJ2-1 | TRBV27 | TGTGCCAGCAGTCCCAGGACAGGGGATGAGCAGTTCTTC | CASSPRTGDEQFF
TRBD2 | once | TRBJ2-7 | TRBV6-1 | TGTGCCAGCAACACTCCGGGACTACTGGGTTTC | CASNTPGLLGF
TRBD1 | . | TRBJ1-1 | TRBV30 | TGTGCCTGGAGGGTTCAGGGGGCTTTCAACACTGAAGCTTTCTTT | CAWRVQGAFNTEAFF
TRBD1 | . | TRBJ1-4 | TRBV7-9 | TGTGCCAGCACGGGACAGGGGAATGAAAAACTGTTTTTT | CASTGQGNEKLFF
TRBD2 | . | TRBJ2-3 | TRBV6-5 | TGTGCCAGCAGCCTCGTAGGTAGCGGGGGGGGCACGCAGTATTTT | CASSLVGSGGGTQYF
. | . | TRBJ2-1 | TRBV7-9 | TGTGCCAGCAGCCCTTCAGGGACTCTCGGGTACAATGAGCAGTTCTTC | CASSPSGTLGYNEQFF
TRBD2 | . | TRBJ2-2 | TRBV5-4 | TGTGCCAGCAGCTTGGCCGGGACTATCGGGGAGCTGTTTTTT | CASSLAGTIGELFF
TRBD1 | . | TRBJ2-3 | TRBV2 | TGTGCCAGCAGTGGACAGGGGAAGGGCACAGATACGCAGTATTTT | CASSGQGKGTDTQYF
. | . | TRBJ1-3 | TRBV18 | TGTGCCAGCCAAGACAGCTCTGGAAACACCATATATTTT | CASQDSSGNTIYF
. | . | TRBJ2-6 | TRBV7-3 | TGTGCCAGCAGCTTAACCTTGGGCGGGGCCAACGTCCTGACTTTC | CASSLTLGGANVLTF
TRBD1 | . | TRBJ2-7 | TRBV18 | TGTGCCAGCTCACTCTCGACAGGGGGAACGAACGAGCAGTACTTC | CASSLSTGGTNEQYF
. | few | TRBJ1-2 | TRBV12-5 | TGTGCTAGTGGTTTGCCTTTCCGGGACTCCGGGGTTAACTATGGCTACACCTTC | CASGLPFRDSGVNYGYTF
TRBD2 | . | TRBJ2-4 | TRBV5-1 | TGCGCCAGCAGCTTGTTCGGGGGGAGGAGTGGATTGGCCAAAAACATTCAGTACTTC | CASSLFGGRSGLAKNIQYF
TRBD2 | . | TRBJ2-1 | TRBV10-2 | TGCGCCAGCAGTGAGTATGCTAGCGGGAGAAACAATGAGCAGTTCTTC | CASSEYASGRNNEQFF
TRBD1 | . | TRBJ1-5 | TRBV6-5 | TGTGCCAGCAGTTATCGGACAGGGGGCAATCAGCCCCAGCATTTT | CASSYRTGGNQPQHF
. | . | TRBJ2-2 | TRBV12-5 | TGTGCTAGTCGAGGGGGGGGCGGGGAGCTGTTTTTT | CASRGGGGELFF
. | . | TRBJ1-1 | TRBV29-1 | TGCAGCGGGTCTCTGGGCACGGCGATGAACACTGAAGCTTTCTTT | CSGSLGTAMNTEAFF
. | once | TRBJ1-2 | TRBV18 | TGTGCCAGCTCACCACGCGGGGGGAACTATGGCTACACCTTC | CASSPRGGNYGYTF
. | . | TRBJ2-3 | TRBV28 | TGTGCCAGCAGGTCGGCAACAGGTTCAGATACGCAGTATTTT | CASRSATGSDTQYF
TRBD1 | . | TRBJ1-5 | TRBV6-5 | TGTGCCAGCAGTTTCGGGACTCACAGGGGTCAGCCCCAGCATTTT | CASSFGTHRGQPQHF
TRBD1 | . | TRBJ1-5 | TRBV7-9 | TGTGCCAGCAGCTTAGGGCAGGGGACAGGCAATCAGCCCCAGCATTTT | CASSLGQGTGNQPQHF
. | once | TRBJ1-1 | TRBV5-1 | TGCGCCAGCCACCCCCAGGGAGGTGCGAACACTGAAGCTTTCTTT | CASHPQGGANTEAFF
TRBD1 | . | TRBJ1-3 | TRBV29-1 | TGCAGCGTTGAAGCGGGACAGAGTAGAAACACCATATATTTT | CSVEAGQSRNTIYF
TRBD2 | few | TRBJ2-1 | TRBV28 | TGTGCCAGCAGAACTAGCGGGGGGGCCGGTGAGCAGTTCTTC | CASRTSGGAGEQFF
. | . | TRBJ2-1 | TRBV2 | TGTGCCAGCCAAGGAGACTACAATGAGCAGTTCTTC | CASQGDYNEQFF
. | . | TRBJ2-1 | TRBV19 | TGTGCCAGTAGTATGGGACTTGTTAGCTCCTACAATGAGCAGTTCTTC | CASSMGLVSSYNEQFF
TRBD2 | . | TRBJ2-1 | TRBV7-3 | TGTGCCAGCAGAAAGGTAGCGGGAGGGCCCCAAAATGAGCAGTTCTTC | CASRKVAGGPQNEQFF